A selection of T cell receptor beta chains follows, all from one sample in a study of T-cell reconstitution after alpha-beta-depleted transplantation in children. TCRdb ran MiXCR on the PCR reads and lists one entry per CDR3 protein. The data contain fewer than 350,000 distinct CDR3 sequences, nearly 8% of them seen just once; the ten biggest clones take up around 9.8%. Sequenced material: peripheral blood, taken 360 days after TCRalphabeta/CD19-depleted stem cell transplant. All receptors derive from a female patient aged 2-10 years who had a stem cell transplant for Fanconi anemia, so the T cells may come from the graft donor. CDR3s include the opening cysteine and the closing phenylalanine or tryptophan. Each record gives: V gene, J gene, D gene, clone size, CDR3 DNA, CDR3 protein. A D gene is named only where the DNA matches it firmly. Expanded clones are given a class, and other clones once, few, many or no size at all.

v_gene: TRBV20-1
j_gene: TRBJ2-7
d_gene: NA
abundance: NA
CDR3nt: TGCAGTGTACCATTTCCGGGACGGTCCTACGAGCAGTACTTC
CDR3aa: CSVPFPGRSYEQYF

v_gene: TRBV7-3
j_gene: TRBJ2-1
d_gene: TRBD2
abundance: many
CDR3nt: TGTGCCAGCAGCTTATCGCTAGCGGGGATCAATGAGCAGTTCTTC
CDR3aa: CASSLSLAGINEQFF

v_gene: TRBV9
j_gene: TRBJ1-2
d_gene: NA
abundance: NA
CDR3nt: TGTGCCAGCAGCGCACCCCTCCGGACGGACTATGGCTACACCTTC
CDR3aa: CASSAPLRTDYGYTF

v_gene: TRBV6-5
j_gene: TRBJ1-6
d_gene: NA
abundance: few
CDR3nt: TGTGCCAGCAGTTACTCGATCGAGGGGGGAAGTTCACCCCTCCACTTT
CDR3aa: CASSYSIEGGSSPLHF

v_gene: TRBV18
j_gene: TRBJ1-6
d_gene: TRBD1
abundance: NA
CDR3nt: TGTGCCAGCTCACCTATATCGGACAGGGACTCACCCCTCCACTTT
CDR3aa: CASSPISDRDSPLHF

v_gene: TRBV27
j_gene: TRBJ2-1
d_gene: TRBD2
abundance: many
CDR3nt: TGTGCCAGCAGTGAAAGACTAGCGGGAGCTGCCAATGAGCAGTTCTTC
CDR3aa: CASSERLAGAANEQFF

v_gene: TRBV12-3/TRBV12-4
j_gene: TRBJ2-3
d_gene: TRBD1
abundance: many
CDR3nt: TGTGCCAGCAGTTCTGGACAGGGGGCCGCAGATACGCAGTATTTT
CDR3aa: CASSSGQGAADTQYF

v_gene: TRBV5-4
j_gene: TRBJ2-3
d_gene: TRBD2
abundance: NA
CDR3nt: TGTGCCAGCAGCTCGTTGACTAGCCCCGCAGATACGCAGTATTTT
CDR3aa: CASSSLTSPADTQYF

v_gene: TRBV28
j_gene: TRBJ1-2
d_gene: TRBD1
abundance: NA
CDR3nt: TGTGCCAGCACCCCGACAGGGGGCACTGGCTACACCTTC
CDR3aa: CASTPTGGTGYTF

v_gene: TRBV5-6
j_gene: TRBJ1-4
d_gene: NA
abundance: NA
CDR3nt: TGTGCCAGCAGCTTGGGAAGAGGTACTGAAAAACTGTTTTTT
CDR3aa: CASSLGRGTEKLFF

v_gene: TRBV28
j_gene: TRBJ1-2
d_gene: TRBD1
abundance: many
CDR3nt: TGTGCCAGCAGTTTCCCTCGGACAGGGGGCAGCTATGGCTACACCTTC
CDR3aa: CASSFPRTGGSYGYTF

v_gene: TRBV7-8
j_gene: TRBJ2-1
d_gene: NA
abundance: many
CDR3nt: TGTGCCAGCAGCTTCCTCCGCGGGGCTCCCTACAATGAGCAGTTCTTC
CDR3aa: CASSFLRGAPYNEQFF

v_gene: TRBV18
j_gene: TRBJ2-7
d_gene: TRBD2
abundance: few
CDR3nt: TGTGCCAGCTCACCAGGACTAGCGGGAGGGGTATACGAGCAGTACTTC
CDR3aa: CASSPGLAGGVYEQYF

v_gene: TRBV5-1
j_gene: TRBJ2-1
d_gene: NA
abundance: NA
CDR3nt: TGCGCCAGCAGCTTGGTTGACGTGCAGTTCTCCTACAATGAGCAGTTCTTC
CDR3aa: CASSLVDVQFSYNEQFF

v_gene: TRBV7-3
j_gene: TRBJ1-5
d_gene: NA
abundance: few
CDR3nt: TGTGCCAGCAGCTTAACGGGGGGGGAGCCCCAGCATTTT
CDR3aa: CASSLTGGEPQHF

v_gene: TRBV20-1
j_gene: TRBJ1-2
d_gene: TRBD1
abundance: many
CDR3nt: TGCAGTGCTAGAACAGGGGGCGTATGGGGCTACACCTTC
CDR3aa: CSARTGGVWGYTF